This TCR beta chain emerged from a study of response to subunit inactivated influenza vaccine. Overall study results and limits: Few additional T cells are recruited per seasonal influenza vaccination, authors suggested.

The sample holds many counts of this clonotype. Its antigen is still unknown. CDR1 and CDR2 (germline): SGHAT, FQNNGV. Trimming took 1 base from V and 12 from J; bases not matched to a gene: 6. The CDR3 spans 13 residues. TCRdb redid the calling of the RT-PCR reads with MiXCR, one entry per CDR3 protein. The data hold 650,000 to 800,000 distinct CDR3 sequences, with approximately 17% observed a single time. The gene calls are TRBV11-2 and TRBJ2-1; 7 nucleotides line up with TRBD2. The sample consisted of PBMCs from blood, taken 5 days after vaccination. The clonotype comes from a man aged 45 to 65 who received an inactivated influenza vaccine. The CDR3 nucleotides read TGTGCCAGCAGCTTAGGTTCCTGGGGGGGGCAGTTCTTC. Translated, it gives CASSLGSWGGQFF.